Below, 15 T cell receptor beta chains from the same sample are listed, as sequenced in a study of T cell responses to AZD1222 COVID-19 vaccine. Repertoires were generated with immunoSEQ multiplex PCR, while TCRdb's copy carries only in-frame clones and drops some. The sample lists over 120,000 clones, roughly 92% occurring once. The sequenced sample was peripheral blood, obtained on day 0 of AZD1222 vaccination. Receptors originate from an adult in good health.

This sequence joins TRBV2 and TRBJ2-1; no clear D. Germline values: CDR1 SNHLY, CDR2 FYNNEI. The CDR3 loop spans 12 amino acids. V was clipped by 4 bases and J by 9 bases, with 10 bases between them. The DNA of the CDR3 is TGTGCCAGCAGTGGGACCTCGGGTGAGCAGTTCTTC. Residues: CASSGTSGEQFF.

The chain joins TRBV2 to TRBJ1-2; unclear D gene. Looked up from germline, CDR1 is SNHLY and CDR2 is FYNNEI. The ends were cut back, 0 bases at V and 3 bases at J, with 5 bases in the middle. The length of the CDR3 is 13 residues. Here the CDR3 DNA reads TGTGCCAGCAGTGAAGCAACGGACTATGGCTACACCTTC. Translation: CASSEATDYGYTF.

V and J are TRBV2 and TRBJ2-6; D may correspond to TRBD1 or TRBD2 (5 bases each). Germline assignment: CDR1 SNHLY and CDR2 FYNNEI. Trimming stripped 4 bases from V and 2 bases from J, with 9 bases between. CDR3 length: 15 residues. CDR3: CASSVVGAGANVLTF. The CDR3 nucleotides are TGTGCCAGCAGTGTCGTGGGGGCTGGGGCCAACGTCCTGACTTTC.

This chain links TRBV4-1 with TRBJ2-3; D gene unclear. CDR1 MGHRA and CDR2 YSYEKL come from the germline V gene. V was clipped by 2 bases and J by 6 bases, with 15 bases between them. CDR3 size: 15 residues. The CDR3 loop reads CASSQRTQVGDTQYF. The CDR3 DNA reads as TGCGCCAGCAGCCAACGGACCCAAGTCGGGGATACGCAGTATTTT.

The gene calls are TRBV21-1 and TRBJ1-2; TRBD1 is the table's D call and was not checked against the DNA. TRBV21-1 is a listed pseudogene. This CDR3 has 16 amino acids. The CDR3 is CASSLRTGEIPYGYTF. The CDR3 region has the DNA TGTGCCAGCAGCCTGCGGACAGGGGAGATCCCTTATGGCTACACCTTC.

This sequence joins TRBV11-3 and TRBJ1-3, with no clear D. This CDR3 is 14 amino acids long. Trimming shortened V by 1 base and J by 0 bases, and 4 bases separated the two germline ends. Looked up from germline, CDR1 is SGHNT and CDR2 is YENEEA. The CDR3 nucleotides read TGTGCCAGCAGCTTAGGCGGCTCTGGAAACACCATATATTTT. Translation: CASSLGGSGNTIYF.

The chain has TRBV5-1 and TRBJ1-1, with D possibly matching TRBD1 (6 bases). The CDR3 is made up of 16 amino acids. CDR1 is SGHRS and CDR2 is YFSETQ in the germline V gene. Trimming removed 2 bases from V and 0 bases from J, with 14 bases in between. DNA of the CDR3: TGCGCCAGCAGCTTCTTACAGGGTTCCATGAACACTGAAGCTTTCTTT. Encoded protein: CASSFLQGSMNTEAFF.

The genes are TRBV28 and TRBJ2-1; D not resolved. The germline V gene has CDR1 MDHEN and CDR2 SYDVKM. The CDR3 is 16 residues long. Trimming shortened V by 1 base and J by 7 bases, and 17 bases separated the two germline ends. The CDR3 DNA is TGTGCCAGCAGTTTATTACTGGGAAACCACGGGAATGAGCAGTTCTTC. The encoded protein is CASSLLLGNHGNEQFF.

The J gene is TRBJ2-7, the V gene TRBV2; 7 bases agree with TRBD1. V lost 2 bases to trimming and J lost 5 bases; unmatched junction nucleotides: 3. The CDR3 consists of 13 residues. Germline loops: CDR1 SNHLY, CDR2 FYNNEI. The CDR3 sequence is CASSEIDRDEQYF. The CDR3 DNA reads TGTGCCAGCAGTGAAATCGACAGGGACGAGCAGTACTTC.

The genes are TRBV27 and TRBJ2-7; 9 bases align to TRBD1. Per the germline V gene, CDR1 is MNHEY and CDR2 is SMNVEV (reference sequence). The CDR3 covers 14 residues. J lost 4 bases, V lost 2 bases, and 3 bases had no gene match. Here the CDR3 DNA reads TGTGCCAGCAGTTTAAACAGGGGGCAATACGAGCAGTACTTC. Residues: CASSLNRGQYEQYF.

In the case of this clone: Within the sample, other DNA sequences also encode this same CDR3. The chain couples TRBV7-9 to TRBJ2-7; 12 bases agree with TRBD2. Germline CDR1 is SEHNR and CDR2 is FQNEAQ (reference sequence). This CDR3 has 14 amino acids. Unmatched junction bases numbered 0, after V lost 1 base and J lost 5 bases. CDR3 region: CASSLGLAGDEQYF. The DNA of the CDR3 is TGTGCCAGCAGCTTAGGACTAGCGGGAGACGAGCAGTACTTC.

CDR3 loop: CATSDSSGYTGELFF. The DNA for the CDR3 is TGTGCCACCAGTGATTCTAGCGGATACACCGGGGAGCTGTTTTTT. The rearrangement joins TRBV24-1 to TRBJ2-2; 7 bases line up with TRBD2. This CDR3 contains 15 residues. CDR1 is KGHDR, CDR2 SFDVKD, per germline. With V trimmed by 2 bases and J by 3 bases, 2 bases remained unmatched.

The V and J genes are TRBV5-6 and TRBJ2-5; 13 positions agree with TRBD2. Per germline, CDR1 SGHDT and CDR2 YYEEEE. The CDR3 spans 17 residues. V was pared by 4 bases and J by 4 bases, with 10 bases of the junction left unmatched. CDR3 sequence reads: CASSRTSGGRVVETQYF. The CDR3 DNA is TGTGCCAGCAGCCGGACTAGCGGGGGTAGAGTGGTAGAGACCCAGTACTTC.

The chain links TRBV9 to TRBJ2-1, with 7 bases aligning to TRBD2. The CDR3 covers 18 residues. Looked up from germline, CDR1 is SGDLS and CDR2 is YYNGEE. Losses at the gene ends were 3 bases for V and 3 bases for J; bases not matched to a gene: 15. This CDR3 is CASSGPLHTRDYYNEQFF. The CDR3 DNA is TGTGCCAGCAGCGGCCCCTTACACACTCGGGACTACTACAATGAGCAGTTCTTC.

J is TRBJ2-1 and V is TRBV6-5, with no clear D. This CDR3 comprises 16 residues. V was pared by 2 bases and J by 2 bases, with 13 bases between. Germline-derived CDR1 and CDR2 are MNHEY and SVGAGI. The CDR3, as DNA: TGTGCCAGCAGTTACCGAGCGTCGCACGCCTACAATGAGCAGTTCTTC. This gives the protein CASSYRASHAYNEQFF.